Presented here are 19 T cell receptor beta chains from one specimen sequenced in a study of blood T cells in healthy people across ages (dated by TCRdb to between 2014 and 2017). Library prep was done by 5' RACE. TCRdb records Illumina HiSeq 2500 as the sequencer. The second PCR ran for about 7 to 11 cycles and used a J-beta primer mix along with a sample-barcoded 5' primer. TCRdb reworked the public reads: Q25 trimming with fastp, MiXCR clone assembly, productive beta chains retained. A single entry per CDR3 protein holds the most common genes and DNA from its merged rows. The sample profile shows some 1.5 million distinct CDR3 sequences; approximately 39% of them were found once. 4% of the sample lies in the top ten. The specimen was blood. The source is a woman between 18 and 29 years old in good health.

This rearrangement joins TRBV20-1 to TRBJ2-2; the D gene is possibly TRBD2 (6 bases). Trimming shortened V by 7 bases and J by 4 bases, and 19 bases separated the two germline ends. There are 15 residues in the CDR3. Germline values: CDR1 DFQATT, CDR2 SNEGSKA (reference sequence). As DNA, the CDR3 is TGCAGTGTCTCGGGAGCAAAAAGGGGCACCGGGGAGCTGTTTTTT. This gives the protein CSVSGAKRGTGELFF.

This clonotype was detected only a few times. The chain employs TRBV4-1 and TRBJ1-2, with 9 positions matching TRBD1. The CDR3 loop spans 16 amino acids. Germline V gene data show CDR1 as MGHRA and CDR2 as YSYEKL. J was trimmed by 4 bases and V by 4 bases; bases with no gene match: 10. CDR3 protein: CASSRPGTGFGYGYTF. The CDR3 nucleotides read TGCGCCAGCAGCCGTCCCGGGACAGGGTTTGGCTATGGCTACACCTTC.

To note about this clonotype: A read error may account for a junction end that differs from germline. J is TRBJ2-6 and V is TRBV20-1; D not certain. Germline-derived CDR1 and CDR2 are DFQATT and SNEGSKA (reference sequence). The CDR3 length is 14 residues. CDR3 region: CSARDSAWASVLTF. The CDR3 DNA reads as TGCAGTGCTAGAGATTCCGCGTGGGCCAGCGTCCTGACTTTC.

This chain joins TRBV6-5 and TRBJ2-3; 10 bases agree with TRBD2. This CDR3 contains 16 residues. Trimming removed 0 bases from V and 4 bases from J; junction bases left unmatched: 4. CDR1 and CDR2 from the germline V gene are MNHEY and SVGAGI. DNA of the CDR3: TGTGCCAGCAGTTACTCTGCTAGCGGGAGAGCAGATACGCAGTATTTT. It is translated as CASSYSASGRADTQYF.

The chain joins TRBV20-1 to TRBJ2-1, with a weak D call TRBD2 (5 bases). Trimming shortened V by 6 bases and J by 7 bases, and 16 bases separated the two germline ends. This CDR3 region has 13 residues. Germline V CDR1 and CDR2: DFQATT, SNEGSKA (reference sequence). CDR3 sequence: CSAREVNKNEQFF. The CDR3, as DNA: TGCAGTGCCCGGGAAGTAAACAAGAATGAGCAGTTCTTC.

The gene calls are TRBV9 and TRBJ2-5; 11 bases match TRBD2. The V segment lost 0 bases and the J segment 4 bases; nucleotides outside the gene matches: 2. This CDR3 comprises 15 residues. Germline V gene data show CDR1 as SGDLS and CDR2 as YYNGEE. CDR3 nucleotide sequence: TGTGCCAGCAGCGTAGGTCTAGCGGGAGGAGAGACCCAGTACTTC. Amino acids: CASSVGLAGGETQYF.

The gene calls are TRBV6-5 and TRBJ2-2; no definite D call. V was trimmed by 2 bases and J by 10 bases, leaving 5 bases between them. The CDR3 is 11 residues long. CDR1 MNHEY and CDR2 SVGAGI come from the germline V gene. The CDR3 loop reads CASSYQTELFF. The CDR3 DNA reads as TGTGCCAGCAGTTACCAAACGGAGCTGTTTTTT.

The V gene is TRBV25-1, the J gene TRBJ2-1, with 7 bases matching TRBD1. V shed 6 bases and J 5 bases; nucleotides not matched to a gene: 4. This CDR3 is 13 amino acids long. The V gene's germline CDR1 is MGHDK and CDR2 SYGVNS. The CDR3, as DNA: TGTGCCAGCAGATTAACAGGGGACAATGAGCAGTTCTTC. Amino acids: CASRLTGDNEQFF.

This chain uses TRBV6-2 or TRBV6-3 with TRBJ1-2; maybe TRBD1 (6 bases). The V end was cut by 3 bases, the J end by 2 bases, with 13 bases between. CDR1 MNHEY and CDR2 SVGEGT come from the germline V gene. This CDR3 contains 15 residues. The CDR3 DNA follows: TGTGCCAGCAGTTATCGAGAAACAGGGAACTATGGCTACACCTTC. As protein: CASSYRETGNYGYTF.

V and J are TRBV10-3 and TRBJ1-5; maybe TRBD1 (5 bases). The CDR3 loop spans 16 amino acids. Germline lookup yields CDR1 ENHRY and CDR2 SYGVKD. V dropped 3 bases and J dropped 2 bases, with 14 bases sitting between them. The CDR3, as DNA: TGTGCCATCAGTGACAGGGCAAGGGGAGGCAATCAGCCCCAGCATTTT. This sequence encodes CAISDRARGGNQPQHF.

The chain recombines TRBV27 with TRBJ1-1; possible D gene TRBD1, 6 bases. Trimming stripped 7 bases from V and 2 bases from J, with 14 bases between. Germline CDR1 reads MNHEY; CDR2 reads SMNVEV (reference sequence). The CDR3 has 14 amino acids. CDR3 nucleotide sequence: TGTGCCAGCATCCCGACAGGCCCAAACACTGAAGCTTTCTTT. Translating it yields CASIPTGPNTEAFF.

The chain couples TRBV5-1 to TRBJ2-1, with D unresolved. The length of the CDR3 is 14 residues. V dropped 0 bases and J dropped 8 bases, with 12 bases sitting between them. Germline loops: CDR1 SGHRS, CDR2 YFSETQ. In DNA, the CDR3 is TGCGCCAGCAGCTTGGTTAATTCTGGAGATGAGCAGTTCTTC. Translated, it gives CASSLVNSGDEQFF. The complete variable domain, with remaining parts taken from reference TRBV5-1 and TRBJ2-1, reads KAGVTQTPRYLIKTRGQQVTLSCSPISGHRSVSWYQQTPGQGLQFLFEYFSETQRNKGNFPGRFSGRQFSNSRSEMNVSTLELGDSALYLCASSLVNSGDEQFFGPGTRLTVL.

This chain joins TRBV20-1 and TRBJ2-5; TRBD1 is a possible D gene (6 bases). Germline V CDR1 and CDR2: DFQATT, SNEGSKA (reference sequence). Trimming stripped 4 bases from V and 4 bases from J, with 13 bases between. The CDR3 is 13 residues long. The CDR3 sequence: CSANSGAGETQYF. The CDR3 nucleotides read TGCAGTGCTAACTCAGGGGCGGGAGAGACCCAGTACTTC.

This chain joins TRBV7-2 and TRBJ1-2, with D uncertain. The V and J ends lost 5 bases and 4 bases respectively, with 14 bases between them. This CDR3 is 14 amino acids long. The germline gives CDR1 SGHTA, CDR2 FQGNSA. The CDR3 sequence is CASSSTGVTYGYTF. The CDR3 nucleotides are TGTGCCAGCAGCAGTACGGGAGTAACCTATGGCTACACCTTC.

This clonotype was counted only a few times. V is TRBV11-2 and J is TRBJ2-7, with 9 bases matching TRBD2. V lost 6 bases, J lost 0 bases, and 12 bases stayed unmatched. CDR3 size: 17 residues. The V gene's germline CDR1 is SGHAT and CDR2 FQNNGV. This chain's CDR3 is CASRGLAGVSSSYEQYF. In nucleotides, the CDR3 is TGTGCCAGCAGGGGACTAGCAGGAGTATCAAGCTCCTACGAGCAGTACTTC. Together with reference TRBV11-2 and TRBJ2-7, the CDR3 gives the full variable domain: EAGVAQSPRYKIIEKRQSVAFWCNPISGHATLYWYQQILGQGPKLLIQFQNNGVVDDSQLPKDRFSAERLKGVDSTLKIQPAKLEDSAVYLCASRGLAGVSSSYEQYFGPGTRLTVT.

V is TRBV29-1 and J is TRBJ2-5; D unclear. Matching the DNA end better, TRBJ2-1 makes the J call doubtful. The length of the CDR3 is 13 residues. CDR1 and CDR2 (germline): SQVTM, ANQGSEA. CDR3 DNA: TGCAGCGCCGGTGGACGGACCCAAGAGACCCAGTTCTTC. It yields the protein CSAGGRTQETQFF.

The J gene is TRBJ2-7, the V gene TRBV20-1; TRBD1 is a possible D gene (6 bases). Germline V CDR1 and CDR2: DFQATT, SNEGSKA (reference sequence). The CDR3 covers 13 residues. Trimming left V 8 bases short and J 2 bases short, with 16 bases between. CDR3 region: CSTPSGQTYEQYF. CDR3 nucleotides: TGCAGTACCCCCTCAGGACAGACCTACGAGCAGTACTTC.

The chain recombines TRBV12-3 or TRBV12-4 with TRBJ2-1; tentatively, D is TRBD1 (6 bases). The CDR3 consists of 15 residues. V lost 5 bases and J 1 base, leaving 12 bases between the germline ends. Here the CDR3 reads CASSLRQVSYNEQFF. The CDR3 bases are TGTGCCAGCAGTCTCAGACAGGTTTCCTACAATGAGCAGTTCTTC.

This clonotype was seen only a few times. This sequence joins TRBV7-2 and TRBJ1-1, with 12 bases lining up with TRBD1. The V and J ends lost 1 base and 4 bases, in that order; junction bases with no gene match: 7. CDR1 SGHTA and CDR2 FQGNSA come from the germline V gene. This CDR3 has 17 amino acids. The CDR3 DNA reads TGTGCCAGCAGCTTAGTGGGACAGGGGGCTCGGGGCACTGAAGCTTTCTTT. The encoded protein is CASSLVGQGARGTEAFF.